Listed below are T cell receptor beta chains from one sample, sequenced in a study of shared clonotypes between healthy human individuals. Some clones are missing from TCRdb's copy, which holds only in-frame ones; the method was immunoSEQ multiplex PCR. The sample lists approximately 600,000 clones, 85% to 95% occurring once. The sample consisted of naive CD8+ T cells sorted from blood. The receptors shown here come from a woman aged 30 to 39 in good health. Each CDR3 is given with its conserved first and last residue. A D gene is named only where the DNA matches it firmly. Clone size, where shown, is once, few, many, or a class for clones that have expanded.

>TRBJ1-1|NA|TRBV9|NA
TGTGCCAGCAGCCCGAGGGTTGTCGGGGCGAACACTGAAGCTTTCTTT
CASSPRVVGANTEAFF
>TRBJ2-5|NA|TRBV27|NA
TGTGCCAGCACCCTGGGAGAGACCCAGTACTTC
CASTLGETQYF
>TRBJ2-7|NA|TRBV27|NA
TGTGCCAGCACGGAACTGGGGGGGCATGGCGAGCAGTACTTC
CASTELGGHGEQYF
>TRBJ2-7|NA|TRBV29-1|TRBD1
TGCAGCACAGGGGACAGGGGGTACGAGCAGTACTTC
CSTGDRGYEQYF
>TRBJ2-2|once|TRBV19|NA
TGTGCCAGTTCCCTTGGCGTTTCGAACACCGGGGAGCTGTTTTTT
CASSLGVSNTGELFF
>TRBJ2-7|NA|TRBV13|NA
TGTGCCAGCAGCTTAGGACAGGCGATCTCCTACGAGCAGTACTTC
CASSLGQAISYEQYF
>TRBJ2-1|NA|TRBV5-1|TRBD2
TGCGCCAGCACCGATAGGACTAGCGGGAGTTTCTTC
CASTDRTSGSFF
>TRBJ2-2|once|TRBV19|NA
TGTGCCAGTAGTATAGGATTTACCGGGGAGCTGTTTTTT
CASSIGFTGELFF
>TRBJ2-1|NA|TRBV5-1|TRBD2
TGCGCCAGCAGCTTGGACCCTTTTCGGGAGGGCTTTGAGCAGTTCTTC
CASSLDPFREGFEQFF
>TRBJ2-5|NA|TRBV19|NA
TGTGCCAGTAGCCTCCTCTATCAGGGAATAGAGACCCAGTACTTC
CASSLLYQGIETQYF
>TRBJ2-3|once|TRBV6-1|NA
TGTGCCAGCAGCGACAACCCTAGCACAGATACGCAGTATTTT
CASSDNPSTDTQYF
>TRBJ1-3|NA|TRBV30|NA
TGTGCCTCCCTAGGGGGTAGTGGAAACACCATATATTTT
CASLGGSGNTIYF
>TRBJ2-3|NA|TRBV6-1|NA
TGTGCCAGCACCTCAGAAGTTCTAAGCACAGATACGCAGTATTTT
CASTSEVLSTDTQYF
>TRBJ2-2|NA|TRBV12-5|NA
TGTGCTAGTGGTTTGACGAACACCGGGGAGCTGTTTTTT
CASGLTNTGELFF
>TRBJ1-1|NA|TRBV5-4|TRBD1
TGTGCCAGCAGCGGCCGGGACAGGGGGCGTAGGGGCACTGAAGCTTTCTTT
CASSGRDRGRRGTEAFF
>TRBJ2-1|NA|TRBV7-9|NA
TGTGCCAGCAGCTTAGCGTTCGGCAATGAGCAGTTCTTC
CASSLAFGNEQFF
>TRBJ1-4|NA|TRBV7-6|NA
TGTGCCAGCAGCTTAGGAGGGGCGGCGGCTAACGAAAAACTGTTTTTT
CASSLGGAAANEKLFF
>TRBJ2-1|NA|TRBV18|NA
TGTGCCAGCTCCGCCCGGGACTCTCCATACAATGAGCAGTTCTTC
CASSARDSPYNEQFF
>TRBJ2-7|NA|TRBV28|NA
TGTGCCAGCAGTTTCGCGTCAGAAGCGGAAATCTACGAGCAGTACTTC
CASSFASEAEIYEQYF
>TRBJ1-1|NA|TRBV18|NA
TGTGCCAGCTCACCAAACACTGAAGCTTTCTTT
CASSPNTEAFF
>TRBJ2-3|NA|TRBV27|NA
TGTGCCAGCAGTATACAGGGCTTCCCAGATACGCAGTATTTT
CASSIQGFPDTQYF
>TRBJ1-1|NA|TRBV29-1|NA
TGCAGCGTTGAGAGCGGGGGGCGTCGGACTGAAGCTTTCTTT
CSVESGGRRTEAFF
>TRBJ2-2|NA|TRBV4-1|TRBD1
TGCGCCAGCAGCCAAGTCGGGACAGGGGGCTCCGGGGAGCTGTTTTTT
CASSQVGTGGSGELFF
>TRBJ1-5|NA|TRBV19|TRBD1
TGTGCCAGTAGTATAAGGGACAGAAATCAGCCCCAGCATTTT
CASSIRDRNQPQHF
>TRBJ2-5|NA|TRBV7-8|NA
TGTGCCAGCAGCTTAGTTGTGACAACCTACTTAGAGACCCAGTACTTC
CASSLVVTTYLETQYF
>TRBJ2-7|NA|TRBV10-3|TRBD2
TGTGCCATCAGCCAGACTAGCGCGGTCTACGAGCAGTACTTC
CAISQTSAVYEQYF
>TRBJ2-7|NA|TRBV5-6|TRBD1
TGTGCCAGCAGCGTGGGACAGGGGGCCTACGAGCAGTACTTC
CASSVGQGAYEQYF
>TRBJ1-2|NA|TRBV15|NA
TGTGCCACCAGCAGAGATAGGGTCGGAGACAGCACACTCTATGGCTACACCTTC
CATSRDRVGDSTLYGYTF
>TRBJ2-5|NA|TRBV5-4|NA
TGTGCCAGCAGCGACCTGACTCGGGCAGGCCCGGAGACCCAGTACTTC
CASSDLTRAGPETQYF
>TRBJ2-1|NA|TRBV2|NA
TGTGCCAGCAGTGACGCCGGGCCCCTAATCTACAATGAGCAGTTCTTC
CASSDAGPLIYNEQFF
>TRBJ1-4|NA|TRBV6-1|TRBD1
TGTGCCAGCAGTGAAAGTGACAGGGTTTGGGCTGAAAAACTGTTTTTT
CASSESDRVWAEKLFF